One T cell receptor (beta chain) is described in this entry. What it binds is not known. These data belong to a study of cytomegalovirus exposure and HLA in healthy donors. Whole-study results and caveats: Later work found that TCR association rates differed between HLA loci; DRB1 had the most and HLA-C the fewest. The study recorded 164 TCR beta chains that were cytomegalovirus-associated. The study assumed roughly uniform donor sequencing depth for presence/absence analyses.

The CDR3 extends over 14 amino acids. Per germline, CDR1 GTSNPN and CDR2 SVGIG (reference sequence). The V end was cut by 0 bases, the J end by 10 bases, with 13 bases between. Vbeta (60) and Jbeta (13) primers were used in the PCR. Produced via immunoSEQ multiplex PCR; TCRdb's table is partial and in-frame only. The sample shows 70,000 to 100,000 clones, 80% of them seen only once. The sample taken for sequencing was PBMCs. The receptor was derived from a man in his fifties in good health and CMV-seropositive. This chain uses TRBV30 with TRBJ1-6; D is uncertain. The CDR3 reads CAWSVTSLSSPLHF. The CDR3 region has the DNA TGTGCCTGGAGTGTAACTTCTCTTTCATCACCCCTCCACTTT.